The 20 T cell receptor beta chains below were found in one sample sequenced in a study of cytomegalovirus exposure and HLA in healthy donors. The PCR used 60 Vbeta and 13 Jbeta primers. Generated by immunoSEQ multiplex PCR, the TCRdb table keeps only in-frame clones and is missing some. The data contain roughly 100,000 clones, roughly 15% of them seen just once; the ten biggest clones take up 0.8% to 0.95%. The source material was PBMCs. All receptors come from a female donor in good health and CMV-seronegative.

In this sample, this clone turned up a few times. This chain links TRBV6-1 with TRBJ1-5, with D maybe TRBD1 (5 bases). The CDR3 consists of 14 residues. The germline V gene has CDR1 MNHNS and CDR2 SASEGT. With 8 bases removed from V and 9 bases from J, the gap between germline ends came to 20 bases. Here the CDR3 DNA reads TGTGCCAGCTCCCAAGTGGCAGGGCAGCCGCCCCAGCATTTT. Translation: CASSQVAGQPPQHF.

This sequence joins TRBV13 and TRBJ2-7; TRBD1 is a possible D gene (5 bases). The length of the CDR3 is 13 residues. V lost 5 bases, J lost 7 bases, and 15 bases lay in between. In germline, CDR1 is PRHDT, CDR2 FYEKMQ (reference sequence). The CDR3 is CASSPRRVGEQYF. The CDR3 bases are TGTGCCAGCAGCCCTCGCAGGGTGGGTGAGCAGTACTTC.

The V and J genes are TRBV11-2 and TRBJ2-1; 8 bases are shared with TRBD1. J was trimmed by 5 bases and V by 6 bases; bases with no gene match: 18. Per germline, CDR1 SGHAT and CDR2 FQNNGV. The CDR3 length is 18 residues. The CDR3 spells CASRGISPGGRINNEQFF. The DNA of the CDR3 is TGTGCCAGCAGGGGGATCAGTCCAGGGGGCCGAATCAACAATGAGCAGTTCTTC. Combining the CDR3 with reference TRBV11-2 and TRBJ2-1 gives the whole variable domain EAGVAQSPRYKIIEKRQSVAFWCNPISGHATLYWYQQILGQGPKLLIQFQNNGVVDDSQLPKDRFSAERLKGVDSTLKIQPAKLEDSAVYLCASRGISPGGRINNEQFFGPGTRLTVL.

In this sample, this clone turned up a few times. This chain joins TRBV5-1 and TRBJ2-3; 7 positions match TRBD2. Germline-derived CDR1 and CDR2 are SGHRS and YFSETQ. CDR3 size: 15 residues. V lost 5 bases to trimming and J lost 1 base; unmatched junction nucleotides: 7. CDR3 in amino acids: CASRHSGDGTDTQYF. For the CDR3, the DNA is TGCGCCAGCAGACACAGCGGGGATGGCACAGATACGCAGTATTTT.

The chain combines TRBV19 with TRBJ1-5; perhaps TRBD1 as D (6 bases). The CDR3 extends over 12 amino acids. The germline V gene encodes CDR1 LNHDA and CDR2 SQIVND (reference sequence). The V end lost 6 bases, the J end lost 9 bases, and 12 bases lay between the germline ends. In DNA form, the CDR3 reads TGTGCCAGTAGAACCGGGGGGGCGCCCCAGCATTTT. This gives the protein CASRTGGAPQHF. Looking up the rest from reference TRBV19 and TRBJ1-5 gives the full variable domain: DGGITQSPKYLFRKEGQNVTLSCEQNLNHDAMYWYRQDPGQGLRLIYYSQIVNDFQKGDIAEGYSVSREKKESFPLTVTSAQKNPTAFYLCASRTGGAPQHFGDGTRLSIL.

V and J are TRBV11-1 and TRBJ1-1; weak D call: TRBD1 (6 bases). This CDR3 is 18 amino acids long. Looked up from germline, CDR1 is SGHAT and CDR2 is FQDESV (reference sequence). The germline V and J ends were trimmed by 5 bases and 1 base, with 23 bases remaining between them. CDR3 nucleotides: TGTGCCAGCAGCCAACGACAGGATCCGCTTAGGGGGAACACTGAAGCTTTCTTT. Amino acid sequence: CASSQRQDPLRGNTEAFF.

There are a few counts of this clone. The chain links TRBV12-5 to TRBJ2-3; no reliable D call. Deletions cut 3 bases from V and 1 base from J, with 5 bases between. The CDR3 length is 13 residues. Germline V CDR1 and CDR2: LGHNT, FRNRAP. The CDR3 reads CASGFAGTDTQYF. The CDR3, as DNA: TGTGCTAGTGGTTTTGCGGGCACAGATACGCAGTATTTT. Filled out from reference TRBV12-5 and TRBJ2-3, the complete variable domain reads DARVTQTPRHKVTEMGQEVTMRCQPILGHNTVFWYRQTMMQGLELLAYFRNRAPLDDSGMPKDRFSAEMPDATLATLKIQPSEPRDSAVYFCASGFAGTDTQYFGPGTRLTVL.

The chain combines TRBV7-2 with TRBJ1-5; D is unclear. This CDR3 is built from 14 residues. With 3 bases removed from V and 9 bases from J, the gap between germline ends came to 15 bases. CDR1 and CDR2 from the germline V gene are SGHTA and FQGNSA. CDR3 sequence (DNA): TGTGCCAGCAGCTTTGACGGACTAATCGGGCCCCAGCATTTT. This sequence encodes CASSFDGLIGPQHF.

The V gene is TRBV19, the J gene TRBJ1-5; 9 positions agree with TRBD1. This CDR3 region has 14 residues. CDR1 LNHDA and CDR2 SQIVND come from the germline V gene (reference sequence). The V gene end was trimmed by 5 bases and the J gene end by 4 bases; junction bases not matched to a gene: 3. The CDR3 sequence is CASSSGQGNQPQHF. The CDR3 coding sequence is TGTGCCAGTAGTTCAGGACAGGGGAATCAGCCCCAGCATTTT.

V and J are TRBV4-3 and TRBJ2-1; TRBD2 matches at 7 bases. The CDR3 contains 14 residues. Losses at the gene ends were 0 bases for V and 14 bases for J; bases not matched to a gene: 10. Germline values: CDR1 LGHNA, CDR2 YSLEER. CDR3 amino acids: CASSQDLTGRYEFF. The DNA for the CDR3 is TGCGCCAGCAGCCAAGATCTTACCGGGAGGTATGAGTTCTTC.

CDR3 nucleotide sequence: TGCGCCAGCGGGGGGGACGGACTAGCGGGTATCAGAGATGAGCAGTTCTTC. It encodes CASGGDGLAGIRDEQFF. V is TRBV5-1 and J is TRBJ2-1; 11 nucleotides agree with TRBD2. The junction had 17 bases not matched to a gene; V was cut back by 7 bases and J by 8 bases. CDR1 SGHRS and CDR2 YFSETQ come from the germline V gene. This CDR3 is 17 amino acids long.

This clone has more than one count but fewer than ten. The J gene is TRBJ2-5, the V gene TRBV5-4; D ambiguous. Germline V gene sequence: CDR1 SGHNT, CDR2 YYREEE (reference sequence). The V end lost 2 bases, the J end lost 5 bases, and 4 bases lay between the germline ends. The CDR3 runs to 11 residues. The CDR3 sequence: CASSFRETQYF. The CDR3 bases are TGTGCCAGCAGCTTCAGGGAGACCCAGTACTTC.

This clone was counted only a few times. The chain combines TRBV4-2 with TRBJ2-2; TRBD2 matches 12 bases. The CDR3 length is 17 residues. Germline CDR1 and CDR2: LGHNA and YNFKEQ. J gave up 1 base and V 1 base, and 1 base lay outside the gene matches. CDR3 coding DNA: TGTGCCAGCAGCCAAGGGACTAGCGGGGTGAACACCGGGGAGCTGTTTTTT. It specifies CASSQGTSGVNTGELFF.

This clone was seen a handful of times. This chain joins TRBV27 and TRBJ2-2, with D perhaps TRBD2 (5 bases). This CDR3 region has 13 residues. Germline assignment: CDR1 MNHEY and CDR2 SMNVEV (reference sequence). Trimming stripped 6 bases from V and 6 bases from J, with 11 bases between. The CDR3, as DNA: TGTGCCAGCAGCCTCCTAGCCGCCGGGGAGCTGTTTTTT. It specifies CASSLLAAGELFF.

Worth noting for this clone: Relative to the germline gene, one junction end is altered; a read error may explain this. V usage is TRBV7-7 and J usage is TRBJ2-5, with TRBD2 identical over 12 bases. The CDR3 covers 15 residues. The germline V gene encodes CDR1 SSHAT and CDR2 FNYEAQ (reference sequence). CDR3 sequence: CASSQGLAGGETQYF. DNA for the CDR3: TGTGCTAGCAGCCAGGGCCTAGCGGGAGGGGAGACCCAGTACTTC.

J is TRBJ2-3 and V is TRBV7-2; TRBD2 agrees at 7 bases. This CDR3 region has 17 residues. CDR1 and CDR2 (germline): SGHTA, FQGNSA. V shed 6 bases and J 1 base; nucleotides not matched to a gene: 13. CDR3 amino acids: CASSVTGAGRGTDTQYF. In nucleotides, the CDR3 is TGTGCCAGCAGTGTAACTGGGGCAGGGAGGGGCACAGATACGCAGTATTTT. The entire variable domain, with the rest obtained from reference TRBV7-2 and TRBJ2-3, is as follows: GAGVSQSPSNKVTEKGKDVELRCDPISGHTALYWYRQSLGQGLEFLIYFQGNSAPDKSGLPSDRFSAERTGGSVSTLTIQRTQQEDSAVYLCASSVTGAGRGTDTQYFGPGTRLTVL.

This chain connects TRBV20-1 to TRBJ1-1; a possible D gene is TRBD1 (5 bases). The CDR3 loop spans 11 amino acids. Germline CDR1 reads DFQATT; CDR2 reads SNEGSKA (reference sequence). V was clipped by 5 bases and J by 7 bases, with 11 bases between them. The CDR3 is CSAYPTVEAFF. CDR3 coding DNA: TGCAGTGCTTACCCGACAGTTGAAGCTTTCTTT.

This clone has a handful of counts. The chain is built from TRBV29-1 and TRBJ2-7, with TRBD1 matching over 8 bases. Trimming removed 5 bases from V and 3 bases from J; junction bases left unmatched: 6. This CDR3 spans 13 amino acids. Germline CDR1 and CDR2: SQVTM and ANQGSEA. CDR3 sequence (DNA): TGCAGCGTTTTTCTGGACAGGGACTACGAGCAGTACTTC. Protein sequence: CSVFLDRDYEQYF.

This chain connects TRBV19 to TRBJ1-5; TRBD1 matches at 10 bases. The CDR3 length is 15 residues. Germline-derived CDR1 and CDR2 are LNHDA and SQIVND (reference sequence). The ends lost 5 bases at V and 6 bases at J; junction bases unmatched: 7. The CDR3 region is CASSPDRGSFQPQHF. The CDR3 coding sequence is TGTGCCAGTAGTCCGGACAGGGGGTCTTTTCAGCCCCAGCATTTT. The whole variable domain, filled in from reference TRBV19 and TRBJ1-5, reads DGGITQSPKYLFRKEGQNVTLSCEQNLNHDAMYWYRQDPGQGLRLIYYSQIVNDFQKGDIAEGYSVSREKKESFPLTVTSAQKNPTAFYLCASSPDRGSFQPQHFGDGTRLSIL.

This clone was detected only a few times. The V gene is TRBV4-1, the J gene TRBJ1-3; D unresolved. This CDR3 is 16 amino acids long. V lost 0 bases to trimming and J lost 0 bases, with 9 bases between them. Germline V gene lookup returns CDR1 MGHRA and CDR2 YSYEKL. In DNA, the CDR3 is TGCGCCAGCAGCCAAGATCTCAGTTCCTCTGGAAACACCATATATTTT. It encodes CASSQDLSSSGNTIYF.